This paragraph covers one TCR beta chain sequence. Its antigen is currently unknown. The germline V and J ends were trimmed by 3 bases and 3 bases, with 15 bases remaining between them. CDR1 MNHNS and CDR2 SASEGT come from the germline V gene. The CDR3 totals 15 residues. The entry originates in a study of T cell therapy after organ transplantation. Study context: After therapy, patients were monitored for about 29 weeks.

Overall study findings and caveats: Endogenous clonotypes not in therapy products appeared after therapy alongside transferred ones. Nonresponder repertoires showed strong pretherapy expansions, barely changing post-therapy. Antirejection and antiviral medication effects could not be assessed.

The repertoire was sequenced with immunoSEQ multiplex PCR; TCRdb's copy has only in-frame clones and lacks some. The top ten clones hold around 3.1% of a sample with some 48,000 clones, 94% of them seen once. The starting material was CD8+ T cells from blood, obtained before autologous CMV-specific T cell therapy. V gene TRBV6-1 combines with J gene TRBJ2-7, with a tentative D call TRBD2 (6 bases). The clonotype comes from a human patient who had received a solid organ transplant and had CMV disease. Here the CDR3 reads CASSEGSGTLYEQYF. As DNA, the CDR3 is TGTGCCAGCAGTGAGGGTAGCGGAACCCTCTACGAGCAGTACTTC.